This T cell receptor (beta chain) was identified in a study of PD-1 blockade in classical Hodgkin lymphoma. Findings and limits, study-wide: The authors have not defined what causes the repertoire differences, possibly disease activity or prior therapy. Reported findings placed baseline TCR diversity lower in newly diagnosed patients (compared with healthy donors).

No patient escaped relapse after autologous stem cell transplantation, and brentuximab vedotin exposure varied. Repertoires were generated with immunoSEQ multiplex PCR, while TCRdb's copy carries only in-frame clones and drops some. The sample has 100,000 to 120,000 clones; roughly 87% are singletons. Concerning this clone: Its specificity is not known.

J was trimmed by 2 bases and V by 4 bases; bases with no gene match: 11. The CDR3 totals 20 residues. Germline V gene data show CDR1 as MNHEY and CDR2 as SMNVEV (reference sequence). The sample here was peripheral blood mononuclear cells (PBMCs), taken before the second cycle of nivolumab. This TCR derives from a human donor with classical Hodgkin lymphoma. The chain couples TRBV27 to TRBJ2-2; 15 bases map to TRBD2. In DNA form, the CDR3 reads TGTGCCAGCAGTTCCCCCCGAGGACTAGCGGGAGGGCACAACACCGGGGAGCTGTTTTTT. Its protein is CASSSPRGLAGGHNTGELFF.